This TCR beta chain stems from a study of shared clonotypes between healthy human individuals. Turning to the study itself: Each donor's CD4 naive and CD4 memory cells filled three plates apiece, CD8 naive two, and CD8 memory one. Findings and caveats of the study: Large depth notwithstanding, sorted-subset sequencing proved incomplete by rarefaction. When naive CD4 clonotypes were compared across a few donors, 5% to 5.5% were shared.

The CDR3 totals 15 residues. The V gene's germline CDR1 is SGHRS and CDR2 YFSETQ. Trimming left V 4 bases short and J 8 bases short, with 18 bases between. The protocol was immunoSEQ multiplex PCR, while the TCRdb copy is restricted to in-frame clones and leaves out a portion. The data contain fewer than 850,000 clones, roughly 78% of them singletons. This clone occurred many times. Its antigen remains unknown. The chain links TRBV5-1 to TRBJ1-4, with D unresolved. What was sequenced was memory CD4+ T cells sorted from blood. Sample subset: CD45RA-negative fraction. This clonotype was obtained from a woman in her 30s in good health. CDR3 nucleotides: TGCGCCAGCAGCGGGCAAGGGCTGGACGGGGAAAAACTGTTTTTT. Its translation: CASSGQGLDGEKLFF.